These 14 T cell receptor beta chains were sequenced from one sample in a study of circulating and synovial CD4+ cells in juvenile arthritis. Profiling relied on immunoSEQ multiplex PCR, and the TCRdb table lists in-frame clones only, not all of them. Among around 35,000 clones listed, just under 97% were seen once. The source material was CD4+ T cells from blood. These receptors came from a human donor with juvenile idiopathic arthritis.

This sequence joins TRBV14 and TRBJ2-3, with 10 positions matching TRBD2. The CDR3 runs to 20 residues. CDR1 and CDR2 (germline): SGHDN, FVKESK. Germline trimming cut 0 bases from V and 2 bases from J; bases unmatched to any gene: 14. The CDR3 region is CASSQEREWASGGSTDTQYF. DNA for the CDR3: TGTGCCAGCAGCCAAGAGAGGGAGTGGGCTAGCGGGGGATCCACAGATACGCAGTATTTT.

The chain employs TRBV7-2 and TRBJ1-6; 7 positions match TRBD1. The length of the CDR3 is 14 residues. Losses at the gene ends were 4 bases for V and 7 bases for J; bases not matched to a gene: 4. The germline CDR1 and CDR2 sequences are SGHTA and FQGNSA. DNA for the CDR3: TGTGCCAGCAGCTCGGGACAGAAAAATTCACCCCTCCACTTT. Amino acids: CASSSGQKNSPLHF.

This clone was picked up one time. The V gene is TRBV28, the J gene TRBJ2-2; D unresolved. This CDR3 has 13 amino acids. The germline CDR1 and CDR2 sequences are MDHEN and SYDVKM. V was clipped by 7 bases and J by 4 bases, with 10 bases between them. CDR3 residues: CASNWRITGELFF. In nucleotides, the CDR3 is TGTGCCAGCAACTGGCGGATCACCGGGGAGCTGTTTTTT. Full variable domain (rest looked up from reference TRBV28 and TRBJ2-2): DVKVTQSSRYLVKRTGEKVFLECVQDMDHENMFWYRQDPGLGLRLIYFSYDVKMKEKGDIPEGYSVSREKKERFSLILESASTNQTSMYLCASNWRITGELFFGEGSRLTVL.

CDR3 protein: CASSSGQGPTEAFF. The CDR3 coding sequence is TGTGCCAGCAGTTCCGGACAGGGACCCACTGAAGCTTTCTTT. The chain employs TRBV28 and TRBJ1-1; 8 bases fit TRBD1. Germline V lookup: CDR1 MDHEN, CDR2 SYDVKM. The ends lost 4 bases at V and 4 bases at J; junction bases unmatched: 5. The CDR3 totals 14 residues. Supplemented by reference TRBV28 and TRBJ1-1, the full variable domain reads DVKVTQSSRYLVKRTGEKVFLECVQDMDHENMFWYRQDPGLGLRLIYFSYDVKMKEKGDIPEGYSVSREKKERFSLILESASTNQTSMYLCASSSGQGPTEAFFGQGTRLTVV.

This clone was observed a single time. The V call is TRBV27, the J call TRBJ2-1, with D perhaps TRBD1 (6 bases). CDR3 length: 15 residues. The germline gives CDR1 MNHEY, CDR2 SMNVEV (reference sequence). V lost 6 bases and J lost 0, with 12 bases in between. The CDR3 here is CASSLGQPSYNEQFF. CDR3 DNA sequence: TGTGCCAGCAGCCTCGGACAGCCCTCCTACAATGAGCAGTTCTTC.

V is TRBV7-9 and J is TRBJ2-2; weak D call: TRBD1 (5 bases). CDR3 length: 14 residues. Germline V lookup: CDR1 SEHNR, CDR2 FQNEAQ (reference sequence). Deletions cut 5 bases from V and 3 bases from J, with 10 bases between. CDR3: CASSRQGDTGELFF. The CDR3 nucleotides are TGTGCCAGCAGCAGGCAGGGCGACACCGGGGAGCTGTTTTTT.

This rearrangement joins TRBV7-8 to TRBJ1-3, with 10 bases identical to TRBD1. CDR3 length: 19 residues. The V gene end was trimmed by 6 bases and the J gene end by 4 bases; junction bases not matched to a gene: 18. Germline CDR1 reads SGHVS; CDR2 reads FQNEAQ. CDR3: CASSPRRDRGVLGGNTIYF. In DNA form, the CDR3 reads TGTGCCAGCAGTCCCCGCCGGGACAGGGGAGTCTTGGGAGGAAACACCATATATTTT.

CDR3 loop: CASSVSTFQETQYF. The CDR3 nucleotides read TGTGCCAGCAGCGTGAGCACTTTCCAAGAGACCCAGTACTTC. The chain links TRBV9 to TRBJ2-5; D gene uncertain. The V end lost 2 bases, the J end lost 1 base, and 9 bases lay between the germline ends. Germline values: CDR1 SGDLS, CDR2 YYNGEE. The CDR3 spans 14 residues.

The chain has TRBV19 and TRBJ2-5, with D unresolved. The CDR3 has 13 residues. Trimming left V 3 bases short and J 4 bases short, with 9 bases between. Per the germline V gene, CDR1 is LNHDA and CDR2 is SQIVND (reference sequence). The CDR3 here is CASSIGSGETQYF. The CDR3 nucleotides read TGTGCCAGTAGTATCGGCTCGGGAGAGACCCAGTACTTC.

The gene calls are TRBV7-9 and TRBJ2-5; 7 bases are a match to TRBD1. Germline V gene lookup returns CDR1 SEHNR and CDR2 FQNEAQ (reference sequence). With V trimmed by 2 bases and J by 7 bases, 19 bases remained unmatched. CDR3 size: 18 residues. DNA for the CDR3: TGTGCCAGCAGCTTATATCGTTTGCGGACAGGCGCCCCCGGGACCCAGTACTTC. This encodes CASSLYRLRTGAPGTQYF.

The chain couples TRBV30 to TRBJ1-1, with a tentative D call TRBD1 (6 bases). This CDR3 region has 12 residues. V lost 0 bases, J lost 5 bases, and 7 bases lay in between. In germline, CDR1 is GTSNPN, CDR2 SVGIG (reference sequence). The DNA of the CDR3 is TGTGCCTGGAGTGTCGGGACAACTGAAGCTTTCTTT. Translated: CAWSVGTTEAFF.

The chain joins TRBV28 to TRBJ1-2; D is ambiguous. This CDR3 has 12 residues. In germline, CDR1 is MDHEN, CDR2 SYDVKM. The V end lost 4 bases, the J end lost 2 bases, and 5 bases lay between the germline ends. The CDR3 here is CASSSLNYGYTF. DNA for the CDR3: TGTGCCAGCAGTTCGCTAAACTATGGCTACACCTTC.

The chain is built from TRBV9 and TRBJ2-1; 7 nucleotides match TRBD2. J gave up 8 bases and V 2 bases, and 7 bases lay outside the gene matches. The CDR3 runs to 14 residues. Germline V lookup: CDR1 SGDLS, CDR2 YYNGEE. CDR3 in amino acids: CASSVAGLEYEQFF. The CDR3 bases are TGTGCCAGCAGCGTCGCCGGACTAGAGTATGAGCAGTTCTTC.

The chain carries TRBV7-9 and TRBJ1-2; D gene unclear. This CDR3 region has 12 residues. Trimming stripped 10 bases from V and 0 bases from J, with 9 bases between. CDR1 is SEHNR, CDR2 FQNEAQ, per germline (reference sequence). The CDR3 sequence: CANPGANYGYTF. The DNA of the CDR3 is TGTGCCAACCCCGGGGCTAACTATGGCTACACCTTC.